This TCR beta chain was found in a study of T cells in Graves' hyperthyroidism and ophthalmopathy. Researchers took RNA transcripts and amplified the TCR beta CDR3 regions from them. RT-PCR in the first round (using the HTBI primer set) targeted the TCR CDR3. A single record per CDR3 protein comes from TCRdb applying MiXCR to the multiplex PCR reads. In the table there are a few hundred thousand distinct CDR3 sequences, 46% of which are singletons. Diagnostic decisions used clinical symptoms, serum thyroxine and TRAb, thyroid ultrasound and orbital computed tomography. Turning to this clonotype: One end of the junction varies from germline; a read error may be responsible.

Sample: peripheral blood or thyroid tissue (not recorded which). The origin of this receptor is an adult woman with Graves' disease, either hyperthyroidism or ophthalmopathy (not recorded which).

CDR3 residues: CTSPSAGRDSPLHF. Written as DNA, the CDR3 is TGTACCAGCCCCTCGGCAGGGAGGGATTCACCCCTCCACTTT. The chain employs TRBV6-4 and TRBJ1-6; maybe TRBD1 (5 bases). The CDR3 contains 14 residues. The germline V gene has CDR1 MRHNA and CDR2 SNTAGT.